A single sample is the source of the 32 T cell receptor beta chains below, sequenced in a study of monozygotic twins with inflammatory bowel disease. No DNA is given; TCRdb re-called the 5' RACE reads and lists each CDR3 protein once. The sample's table shows about 330,000 distinct CDR3 sequences. The sample comprised blood. The receptors come from a human donor with ulcerative colitis or Crohn's disease, or a healthy co-twin of an affected twin (not recorded which).

The chain joins TRBV7-8 to TRBJ2-1. The CDR3 loop spans 16 amino acids. The germline V gene encodes CDR1 SGHVS and CDR2 FQNEAQ. This CDR3 reads CASSLVPRGSYNEQFF. Combining the CDR3 with reference TRBV7-8 and TRBJ2-1 gives the whole variable domain GAGVSQSPRYKVAKRGQDVALRCDPISGHVSLFWYQQALGQGPEFLTYFQNEAQLDKSGLPSDRFFAERPEGSVSTLKIQRTQQEDSAVYLCASSLVPRGSYNEQFFGPGTRLTVL.

This sequence joins TRBV6-2 or TRBV6-3 and TRBJ1-6. From germline, CDR1 is MNHEY and CDR2 SVGEGT. CDR3 length equals 15 residues. CDR3 region: CASSYSNSRISPLHF.

CDR3 region: CSARDLRGARGYTF. The rearrangement links TRBV20-1 to TRBJ1-2; TCRdb picks TRBD1, but there is no DNA to check that call. The CDR3 covers 14 residues. CDR1 DFQATT and CDR2 SNEGSKA come from the germline V gene (reference sequence).

V usage is TRBV4-1 and J usage is TRBJ2-7; TCRdb lists TRBD1, though no DNA is available to test this call. The CDR3 totals 13 residues. CDR1 is MGHRA, CDR2 YSYEKL, per germline. CDR3 region: CASSLPGAYEQYF.

The chain is built from TRBV28 and TRBJ2-1; TCRdb lists TRBD1, though no DNA is available to test this call. CDR1 is MDHEN, CDR2 SYDVKM, per germline. The CDR3 is made up of 18 amino acids. CDR3 sequence reads: CASSSPSLGSGEYNEQFF.

This chain uses TRBV12-3 or TRBV12-4 with TRBJ2-3; TCRdb selects TRBD1, and the lack of DNA leaves this call unchecked. CDR3 length: 15 residues. The CDR3 sequence: CASRSSGGVTDTQYF.

This chain uses TRBV7-7 with TRBJ2-1; TCRdb names TRBD1, which stays unverified in the absence of DNA. Germline V lookup: CDR1 SSHAT, CDR2 FNYEAQ (reference sequence). The CDR3 extends over 14 amino acids. CDR3 amino acids: CASSLSSGNNEQFF.

The V gene is TRBV28, the J gene TRBJ1-6. CDR1 MDHEN and CDR2 SYDVKM come from the germline V gene. The CDR3 loop spans 13 amino acids. This chain's CDR3 is CASRRDLNSPLHF.

The chain combines TRBV6-2 or TRBV6-3 with TRBJ1-5; absent DNA, TCRdb's TRBD1 call cannot be checked. The length of the CDR3 is 13 residues. Germline CDR1 is MNHEY and CDR2 is SVGEGT. The CDR3 loop reads CASSGNRGQPQHF.

The V and J genes are TRBV28 and TRBJ2-6; TCRdb lists TRBD2, though no DNA is available to test this call. Germline-derived CDR1 and CDR2 are MDHEN and SYDVKM. The CDR3 loop spans 15 amino acids. The chain's CDR3 is CASSRGLGGANVLTF.

The J gene is TRBJ1-2, the V gene TRBV15; TCRdb's assignment of TRBD1 cannot be checked, as there is no DNA. There are 14 residues in the CDR3. Germline V gene sequence: CDR1 LNHNV, CDR2 YYDKDF (reference sequence). The CDR3 spells CATSRPQGAAGYTF.

CDR3 loop: CASSHIGTAARTQYF. The gene calls are TRBV3-1 and TRBJ2-5; without DNA, the TCRdb call of TRBD1 cannot be checked. The germline CDR1 and CDR2 sequences are LGHDT and YNNKEL (reference sequence). This CDR3 region has 15 residues.

The rearrangement links TRBV12-3 or TRBV12-4 to TRBJ1-2; checking the TCRdb D call of TRBD1 is not possible without DNA. CDR3 length: 13 amino acids. CDR3 residues: CASRTQGAGGYTF.

The chain employs TRBV19 and TRBJ1-1. Germline CDR1 is LNHDA and CDR2 is SQIVND (reference sequence). CDR3 length: 14 amino acids. This CDR3 is CASSRRVDWTEAFF.

This chain links TRBV28 with TRBJ2-7; TCRdb lists TRBD1, though no DNA is available to test this call. The CDR3 is 15 residues long. From germline, CDR1 is MDHEN and CDR2 SYDVKM. This chain's CDR3 is CASSFRPTGAYEQYF.

The chain employs TRBV3-1 and TRBJ1-3; with no DNA, the TCRdb D assignment of TRBD1 cannot be verified. The germline gives CDR1 LGHDT, CDR2 YNNKEL (reference sequence). This CDR3 has 15 amino acids. This CDR3 is CASSLGGGLGNTIYF.

The rearrangement uses TRBV11-2 and TRBJ2-1. The CDR3 length is 17 residues. Looked up from germline, CDR1 is SGHAT and CDR2 is FQNNGV. The CDR3 here is CASSLEGRGFYLDEQFF.

This chain uses TRBV4-1 with TRBJ2-1; TCRdb picks TRBD2, but there is no DNA to check that call. The CDR3 totals 13 residues. The germline V gene encodes CDR1 MGHRA and CDR2 YSYEKL. The chain's CDR3 is CASSQLVWGEQFF.

The rearrangement links TRBV28 to TRBJ2-1; TCRdb's D gene call, TRBD2, goes unchecked for lack of DNA. Looked up from germline, CDR1 is MDHEN and CDR2 is SYDVKM. This CDR3 is 15 amino acids long. The CDR3 here is CASSLTTEPDNEQFF.

This sequence joins TRBV20-1 and TRBJ2-1; TCRdb selects TRBD2, and the lack of DNA leaves this call unchecked. Per germline, CDR1 DFQATT and CDR2 SNEGSKA (reference sequence). The CDR3 spans 14 residues. The chain's CDR3 is CSALAGGSNNEQFF.

The rearrangement uses TRBV7-9 and TRBJ2-3. Germline CDR1 is SEHNR and CDR2 is FQNEAQ (reference sequence). This CDR3 has 16 residues. Here the CDR3 reads CASTLAWGLGTDTQYF.

The rearrangement uses TRBV12-3 or TRBV12-4 and TRBJ2-7. This CDR3 contains 14 residues. The CDR3 is CASLLSRLSYEQYF.

The V gene is TRBV29-1, the J gene TRBJ2-2; checking the TCRdb D call of TRBD1 is not possible without DNA. The germline V gene encodes CDR1 SQVTM and CDR2 ANQGSEA. The CDR3 length is 14 residues. The CDR3 here is CSVQGPRNTGELFF.

The genes are TRBV5-1 and TRBJ1-5; the D call of TRBD1 rests on TCRdb alone, since no DNA is present to check it. The CDR3 totals 15 residues. Germline CDR1 reads SGHRS; CDR2 reads YFSETQ. The CDR3 sequence is CASSLEGGPPSRQDF.

The chain employs TRBV10-1 and TRBJ2-3; there is no DNA to check the TCRdb D call of TRBD2. The V gene's germline CDR1 is WNHNN and CDR2 SYGVQD (reference sequence). CDR3 size: 15 residues. This CDR3 is CASRLAGGWTDTQYF.

This rearrangement joins TRBV27 to TRBJ2-5; TCRdb selects TRBD1, and the lack of DNA leaves this call unchecked. This CDR3 comprises 13 residues. CDR1 is MNHEY, CDR2 SMNVEV, per germline (reference sequence). CDR3 loop: CASSLWERETQYF.

The rearrangement links TRBV30 to TRBJ2-3; TCRdb indicates TRBD1, and absent DNA this call remains unverified. The V gene's germline CDR1 is GTSNPN and CDR2 SVGIG (reference sequence). The CDR3 length is 14 residues. The CDR3 region is CAWRIQGARDTQYF. The full variable domain, rest sourced from reference TRBV30 and TRBJ2-3, is SQTIHQWPATLVQPVGSPLSLECTVEGTSNPNLYWYRQAAGRGLQLLFYSVGIGQISSEVPQNLSASRPQDRQFILSSKKLLLSDSGFYLCAWRIQGARDTQYFGPGTRLTVL.

The CDR3 sequence: CASSLSGKEGEKLFF. The chain carries TRBV7-2 and TRBJ1-4; TCRdb names TRBD1, which stays unverified in the absence of DNA. Germline V gives CDR1 SGHTA, CDR2 FQGNSA. The CDR3 loop spans 15 amino acids. The full variable domain, completed using reference TRBV7-2 and TRBJ1-4, is GAGVSQSPSNKVTEKGKDVELRCDPISGHTALYWYRQSLGQGLEFLIYFQGNSAPDKSGLPSDRFSAERTGGSVSTLTIQRTQQEDSAVYLCASSLSGKEGEKLFFGSGTQLSVL.

V gene TRBV27 combines with J gene TRBJ2-1; TCRdb's D gene call, TRBD1, goes unchecked for lack of DNA. CDR3 length: 13 residues. Germline V gives CDR1 MNHEY, CDR2 SMNVEV (reference sequence). CDR3: CASSLNRVDEQFF.

The chain carries TRBV29-1 and TRBJ2-3; the D call from TCRdb, TRBD1, cannot be confirmed without DNA. This CDR3 region has 17 residues. Germline V gives CDR1 SQVTM, CDR2 ANQGSEA. CDR3 sequence reads: CSVTIKGQGGGLDTQYF.

The chain combines TRBV11-2 with TRBJ2-4; with no DNA, the TCRdb D assignment of TRBD1 cannot be verified. The germline gives CDR1 SGHAT, CDR2 FQNNGV. The CDR3 covers 17 residues. The CDR3 spells CASSHRDRAFAKNIQYF.

The genes are TRBV20-1 and TRBJ2-7; the D gene TCRdb calls, TRBD2, cannot be checked with no DNA. The CDR3 contains 13 residues. Germline loops: CDR1 DFQATT, CDR2 SNEGSKA (reference sequence). The CDR3: CSAPGLAGSGQYF.